This TCR beta chain was retrieved from a study of cytomegalovirus exposure and HLA in healthy donors. A remark on this clone: Its target is unknown.

Study conclusions and caveats: For most TCR beta V segments, an earlier analysis put the productive rate at about 90% or about 30% of the time.

The CDR3 consists of 15 residues. Per germline, CDR1 MNHNY and CDR2 SVGAGI (reference sequence). The ends lost 5 bases at V and 4 bases at J; junction bases unmatched: 7. Primers included in the PCR were 60 Vbeta and 13 Jbeta primers. The protocol was immunoSEQ multiplex PCR, while the TCRdb copy is restricted to in-frame clones and leaves out a portion. The table shows 150,000 to 200,000 clones, with 70% to 90% occurring only once. The gene calls are TRBV6-6 and TRBJ1-5, with TRBD1 matching over 8 bases. The sequence was collected from a man aged 18 to 30 in good health and CMV-seropositive. The sample consisted of PBMCs. The CDR3 spells CASSLTGAKNQPQHF. CDR3 bases: TGTGCCAGCAGTCTGACAGGGGCGAAGAATCAGCCCCAGCATTTT.